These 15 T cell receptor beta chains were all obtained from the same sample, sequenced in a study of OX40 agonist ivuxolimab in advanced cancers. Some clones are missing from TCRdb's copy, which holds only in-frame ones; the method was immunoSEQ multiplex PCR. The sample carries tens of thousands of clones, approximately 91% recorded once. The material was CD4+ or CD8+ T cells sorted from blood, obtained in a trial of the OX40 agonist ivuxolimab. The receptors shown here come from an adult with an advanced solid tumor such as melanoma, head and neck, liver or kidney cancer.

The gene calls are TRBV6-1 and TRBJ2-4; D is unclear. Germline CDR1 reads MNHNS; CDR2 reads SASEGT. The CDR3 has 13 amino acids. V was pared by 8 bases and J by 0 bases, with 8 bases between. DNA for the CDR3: TGTGCCAGCTCTTCCCTAGCCAAAAACATTCAGTACTTC. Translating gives CASSSLAKNIQYF.

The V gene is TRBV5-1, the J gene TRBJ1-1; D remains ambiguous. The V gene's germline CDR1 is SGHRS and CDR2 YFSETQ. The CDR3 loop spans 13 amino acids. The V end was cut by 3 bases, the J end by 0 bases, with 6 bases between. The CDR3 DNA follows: TGCGCCAGCAGCTGGGATATGAACACTGAAGCTTTCTTT. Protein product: CASSWDMNTEAFF.

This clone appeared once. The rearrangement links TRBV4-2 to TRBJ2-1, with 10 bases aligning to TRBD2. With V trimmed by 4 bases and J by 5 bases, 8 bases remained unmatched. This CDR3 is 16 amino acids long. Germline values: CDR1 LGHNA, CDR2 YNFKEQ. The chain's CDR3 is CASSLPSGSGDNEQFF. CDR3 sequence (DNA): TGTGCCAGCAGCCTCCCTAGCGGGAGTGGGGACAATGAGCAGTTCTTC.

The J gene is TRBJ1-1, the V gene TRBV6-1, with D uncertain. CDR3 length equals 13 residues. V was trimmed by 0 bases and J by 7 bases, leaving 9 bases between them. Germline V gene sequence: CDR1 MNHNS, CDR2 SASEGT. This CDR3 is CASSEATVLEAFF. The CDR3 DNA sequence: TGTGCCAGCAGTGAAGCCACAGTTCTTGAAGCTTTCTTT.

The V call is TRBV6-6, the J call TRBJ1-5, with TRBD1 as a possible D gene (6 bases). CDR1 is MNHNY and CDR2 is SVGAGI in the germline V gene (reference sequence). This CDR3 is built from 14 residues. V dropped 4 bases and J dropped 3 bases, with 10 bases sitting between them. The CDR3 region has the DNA TGTGCCAGCAGTTTCACAGGGTACAATCAGCCCCAGCATTTT. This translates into CASSFTGYNQPQHF.

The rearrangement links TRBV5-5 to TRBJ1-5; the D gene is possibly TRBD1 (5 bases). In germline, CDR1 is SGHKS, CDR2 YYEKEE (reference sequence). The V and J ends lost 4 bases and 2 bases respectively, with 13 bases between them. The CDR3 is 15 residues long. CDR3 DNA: TGTGCCAGCAGCAGCCAGGGTACGGGCAATCAGCCCCAGCATTTT. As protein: CASSSQGTGNQPQHF.

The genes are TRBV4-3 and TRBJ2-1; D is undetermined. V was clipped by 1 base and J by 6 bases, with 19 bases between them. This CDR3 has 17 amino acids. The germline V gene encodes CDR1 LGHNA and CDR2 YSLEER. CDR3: CASSQGGRTLSPNEQFF. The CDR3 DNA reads TGCGCCAGCAGCCAAGGGGGTCGGACCTTAAGCCCCAATGAGCAGTTCTTC.

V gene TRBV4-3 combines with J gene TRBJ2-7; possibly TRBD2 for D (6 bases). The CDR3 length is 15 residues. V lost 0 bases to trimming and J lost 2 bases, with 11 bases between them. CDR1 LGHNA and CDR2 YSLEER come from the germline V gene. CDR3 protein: CASSQDTSGAYEQYF. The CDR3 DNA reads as TGCGCCAGCAGCCAAGATACGTCGGGGGCCTACGAGCAGTACTTC.

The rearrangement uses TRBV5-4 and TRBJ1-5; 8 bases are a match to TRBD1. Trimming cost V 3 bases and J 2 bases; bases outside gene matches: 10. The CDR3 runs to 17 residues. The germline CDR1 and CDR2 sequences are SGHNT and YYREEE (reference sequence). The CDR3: CASSSQGAGAGNQPQHF. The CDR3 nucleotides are TGTGCCAGCAGCTCCCAGGGGGCCGGGGCCGGCAATCAGCCCCAGCATTTT.

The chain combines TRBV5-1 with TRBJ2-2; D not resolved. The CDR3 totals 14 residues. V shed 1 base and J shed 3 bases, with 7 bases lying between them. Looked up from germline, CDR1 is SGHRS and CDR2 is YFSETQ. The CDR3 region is CASSLSLHTGELFF. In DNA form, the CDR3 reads TGCGCCAGCAGCTTGAGTCTTCACACCGGGGAGCTGTTTTTT.

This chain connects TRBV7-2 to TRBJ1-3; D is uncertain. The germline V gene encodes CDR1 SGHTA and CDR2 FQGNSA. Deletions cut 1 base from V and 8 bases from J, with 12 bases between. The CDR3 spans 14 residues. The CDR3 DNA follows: TGTGCCAGCAGCTTAGTAATAGGTGGGGACACCATATATTTT. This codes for CASSLVIGGDTIYF. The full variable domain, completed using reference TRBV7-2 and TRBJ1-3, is GAGVSQSPSNKVTEKGKDVELRCDPISGHTALYWYRQSLGQGLEFLIYFQGNSAPDKSGLPSDRFSAERTGGSVSTLTIQRTQQEDSAVYLCASSLVIGGDTIYFGEGSWLTVV.

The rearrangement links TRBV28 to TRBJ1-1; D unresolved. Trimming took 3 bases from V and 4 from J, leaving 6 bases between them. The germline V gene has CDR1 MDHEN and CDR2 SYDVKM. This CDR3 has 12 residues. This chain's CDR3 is CASSFWATEAFF. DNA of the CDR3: TGTGCCAGCAGTTTCTGGGCCACTGAAGCTTTCTTT. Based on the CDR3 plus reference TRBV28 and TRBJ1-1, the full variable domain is DVKVTQSSRYLVKRTGEKVFLECVQDMDHENMFWYRQDPGLGLRLIYFSYDVKMKEKGDIPEGYSVSREKKERFSLILESASTNQTSMYLCASSFWATEAFFGQGTRLTVV.

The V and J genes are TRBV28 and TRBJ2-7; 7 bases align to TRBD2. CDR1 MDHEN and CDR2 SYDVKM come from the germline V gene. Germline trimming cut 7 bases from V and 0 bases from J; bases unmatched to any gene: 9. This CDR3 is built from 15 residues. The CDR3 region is CASMTASGNSYEQYF. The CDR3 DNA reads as TGTGCCAGCATGACGGCTAGCGGAAACTCCTACGAGCAGTACTTC.

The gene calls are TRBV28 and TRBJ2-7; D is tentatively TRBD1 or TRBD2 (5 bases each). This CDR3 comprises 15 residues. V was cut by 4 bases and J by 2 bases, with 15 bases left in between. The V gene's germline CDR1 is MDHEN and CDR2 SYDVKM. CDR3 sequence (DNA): TGTGCCAGCAGTTGGGGGACCTCCTCCCCCTACGAGCAGTACTTC. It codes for CASSWGTSSPYEQYF.

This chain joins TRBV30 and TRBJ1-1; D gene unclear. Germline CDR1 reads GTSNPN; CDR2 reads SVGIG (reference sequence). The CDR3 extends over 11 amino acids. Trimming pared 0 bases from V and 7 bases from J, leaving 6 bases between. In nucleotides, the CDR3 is TGTGCCTGGAGTGTTGGCAATGAAGCTTTCTTT. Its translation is CAWSVGNEAFF.